This TCR beta chain was observed in a study of T cell responses to AZD1222 COVID-19 vaccine. Clones were read by immunoSEQ multiplex PCR, and TCRdb kept only the in-frame ones, dropping some. Of some 150,000 clones listed, around 86% are singletons. The CDR3 consists of 15 residues. Deletions cut 1 base from V and 1 base from J, with 8 bases between. The germline V gene encodes CDR1 LGHDT and CDR2 YNNKEL (reference sequence). Note on this clone: Its antigen is not identified.

General study results and limits: Baseline seropositivity occurred in only a handful of AZD1222 recipients.

The specimen was peripheral blood, collected on day 0 of MenACWY control vaccination. The source is an adult in good health. The rearrangement joins TRBV3-1 (or the pseudogene TRBV3-2) to TRBJ2-1; no reliable D call. DNA of the CDR3: TGTGCCAGCAGCCAAGCCCAGACGTCCTACAATGAGCAGTTCTTC. Residues: CASSQAQTSYNEQFF.